The 16 T cell receptor beta chains given below trace back to one sample, sequenced in a study of human T cells and chemical hapten exposure. In TCRdb, the RACE reads were re-called with MiXCR into one record per CDR3 protein. The sample records tens of thousands of distinct CDR3 sequences, around 7% being singletons. The time point denotes: patch test 2, 6 weeks after DPC sensitization. Described treatment: therapeutic diphenylcyclopropenone sensitization with weekly scalp DPC. The sample here was whole blood, taken in connection with sensitization to the hapten diphenylcyclopropenone (DPC). Receptors were obtained from a woman younger than 45 with alopecia areata. Some clones in this sample may be carry-over from other donors' samples.

The table lists this clonotype with a few counts. This chain uses TRBV2 with TRBJ2-5; no clear D gene. The CDR3 consists of 11 residues. Germline V gene lookup returns CDR1 SNHLY and CDR2 FYNNEI. The V and J ends lost 2 bases and 2 bases respectively, with 0 bases between them. The CDR3 here is CASSEQETQYF. In DNA, the CDR3 is TGTGCCAGCAGTGAACAAGAGACCCAGTACTTC.

This clonotype was picked up many times. This sequence joins TRBV6-1 and TRBJ1-2; D is undetermined. Trimming took 3 bases from V and 5 from J, leaving 10 bases between them. The CDR3 is 13 amino acids. The germline V gene has CDR1 MNHNS and CDR2 SASEGT. CDR3 in DNA: TGTGCCAGCAGTGACGGAGCAGTTTATGGCTACACCTTC. This translates into CASSDGAVYGYTF.

The V gene is TRBV5-6, the J gene TRBJ1-2; the match to TRBD1 covers 8 bases. Trimming cost V 6 bases and J 4 bases; bases outside gene matches: 8. The CDR3 is made up of 14 amino acids. Germline CDR1 and CDR2: SGHDT and YYEEEE. As DNA, the CDR3 is TGTGCCAGCAACGGACAGGGTAAGGGCTATGGCTACACCTTC. It yields the protein CASNGQGKGYGYTF. The whole variable domain, filled in from reference TRBV5-6 and TRBJ1-2, reads DAGVTQSPTHLIKTRGQQVTLRCSPKSGHDTVSWYQQALGQGPQFIFQYYEEEERQRGNFPDRFSGHQFPNYSSELNVNALLLGDSALYLCASNGQGKGYGYTFGSGTRLTVV.

This chain connects TRBV2 to TRBJ2-7; no reliable D call. Germline values: CDR1 SNHLY, CDR2 FYNNEI. The CDR3 consists of 13 residues. V lost 4 bases and J lost 4, with 11 bases in between. CDR3 nucleotide sequence: TGTGCCAGCAGTGGAGCTTTTCTTTACGAGCAGTACTTC. Amino acids: CASSGAFLYEQYF.

The sample holds many counts of this clonotype. The CDR3 coding sequence is TGCAGCGTTGGCCCTCGGGTATCGCTCATGAACACTGAAGCTTTCTTT. It codes for CSVGPRVSLMNTEAFF. The gene calls are TRBV29-1 and TRBJ1-1; D not certain. The CDR3 sequence is 16 residues long. Trimming pared 4 bases from V and 0 bases from J, leaving 18 bases between. From germline, CDR1 is SQVTM and CDR2 ANQGSEA.

In this sample, this clonotype turned up many times. The V and J genes are TRBV27 and TRBJ2-7; D perhaps matches TRBD1 (5 bases). Trimming pared 5 bases from V and 0 bases from J, leaving 8 bases between. Germline values: CDR1 MNHEY, CDR2 SMNVEV (reference sequence). This CDR3 comprises 13 residues. The CDR3 region has the DNA TGTGCCAGCAGTCCGACAGTCTCCTACGAGCAGTACTTC. Protein: CASSPTVSYEQYF.

At least ten counts were recorded for this clonotype. The chain carries TRBV11-2 and TRBJ2-5, with 11 bases fitting TRBD1. J was trimmed by 5 bases and V by 1 base; bases with no gene match: 6. The CDR3 spans 16 residues. Germline CDR1 SGHAT, CDR2 FQNNGV. CDR3 protein: CASSLAPGTGGETQYF. The CDR3 region has the DNA TGTGCCAGCAGCTTAGCCCCTGGGACAGGGGGGGAGACCCAGTACTTC.

This clonotype has a count of ten or more. This chain links TRBV20-1 with TRBJ2-7, with 10 bases that match TRBD2. CDR1 DFQATT and CDR2 SNEGSKA come from the germline V gene (reference sequence). This CDR3 contains 15 residues. With 2 bases clipped from V and 0 bases from J, the junction kept 4 bases outside the gene matches. The CDR3 reads CSARLSGGTSYEQYF. The CDR3, as DNA: TGCAGTGCTAGACTTAGCGGGGGGACCTCCTACGAGCAGTACTTC.

V usage is TRBV6-5 and J usage is TRBJ1-5; D is possibly TRBD1 (5 bases). The ends were cut back, 6 bases at V and 3 bases at J, with 15 bases in the middle. CDR1 MNHEY and CDR2 SVGAGI come from the germline V gene. The CDR3 is 15 residues long. The CDR3 is CASSRGGVPNQPQHF. The CDR3 nucleotides are TGTGCCAGCAGCCGGGGGGGGGTACCCAATCAGCCCCAGCATTTT.

This chain connects TRBV18 to TRBJ2-7, with D uncertain. CDR1 is KGHSH, CDR2 LQKENI, per germline. The CDR3 runs to 15 residues. With 2 bases removed from V and 7 bases from J, the gap between germline ends came to 18 bases. In DNA form, the CDR3 reads TGTGCCAGCTCACCATTACACCCCGAGGCGTGGGAGCAGTACTTC. Its translation: CASSPLHPEAWEQYF. Based on the CDR3 plus reference TRBV18 and TRBJ2-7, the full variable domain is NAGVMQNPRHLVRRRGQEARLRCSPMKGHSHVYWYRQLPEEGLKFMVYLQKENIIDESGMPKERFSAEFPKEGPSILRIQQVVRGDSAAYFCASSPLHPEAWEQYFGPGTRLTVT.

This clonotype was counted only a few times. This chain joins TRBV5-6 and TRBJ1-3; 7 positions agree with TRBD1. With 4 bases clipped from V and 2 bases from J, the junction kept 9 bases outside the gene matches. This CDR3 is built from 16 residues. CDR1 is SGHDT and CDR2 is YYEEEE in the germline V gene. The CDR3 bases are TGTGCCAGCAGCCCGCTGACAGGGCAGACTGGAAACACCATATATTTT. Protein sequence: CASSPLTGQTGNTIYF.

This clonotype was seen a handful of times. The CDR3 coding sequence is TGTGCCAGCAGGAACAGGGGGGCCTACGAGCAGTACTTC. It translates to CASRNRGAYEQYF. This chain links TRBV6-5 with TRBJ2-7, with 8 bases matching TRBD1. This CDR3 is built from 13 residues. Germline V lookup: CDR1 MNHEY, CDR2 SVGAGI. V trimming: 6 bases; J trimming: 2 bases; junction bases outside the gene matches: 3.

This clonotype has at least ten counts. The chain employs TRBV12-5 and TRBJ2-7, with unresolved D. The germline CDR1 and CDR2 sequences are LGHNT and FRNRAP. Trimming removed 2 bases from V and 3 bases from J, with 8 bases in between. This CDR3 has 13 amino acids. In DNA form, the CDR3 reads TGTGCTAGTGGTTTGTCCAAAGACTACGAGCAGTACTTC. It translates to CASGLSKDYEQYF.

This clonotype was picked up many times. The rearrangement uses TRBV7-2 and TRBJ2-3, with no clear D. CDR1 and CDR2 from the germline V gene are SGHTA and FQGNSA. The CDR3 has 12 residues. The V and J ends lost 5 bases and 7 bases respectively, with 10 bases between them. As DNA, the CDR3 is TGTGCCAGCAGCCCCCTAGGGCATACGCAGTATTTT. Translating gives CASSPLGHTQYF.

This clonotype was picked up many times. The chain carries TRBV29-1 and TRBJ2-3; D gene unclear. The CDR3 covers 12 residues. V shed 2 bases and J shed 4 bases, with 7 bases lying between them. Germline lookup yields CDR1 SQVTM and CDR2 ANQGSEA. Written as DNA, the CDR3 is TGCAGCGTTGAAAGTATGGCAGATACGCAGTATTTT. Its protein is CSVESMADTQYF.

J is TRBJ1-5 and V is TRBV7-9; TRBD1 matches at 11 bases. Trimming removed 2 bases from V and 1 base from J; junction bases left unmatched: 4. Germline CDR1 reads SEHNR; CDR2 reads FQNEAQ (reference sequence). The CDR3 is made up of 17 amino acids. This CDR3 reads CASSLWTGGRSNQPQHF. CDR3 bases: TGTGCCAGCAGCTTATGGACAGGGGGCAGAAGCAATCAGCCCCAGCATTTT.